This TCR beta chain was recovered during a study of blood T cell repertoires in COVID-19. Looking at the study overall: The United States, Italy and Spain supplied acute and convalescent COVID-19 samples.

The repertoire was sequenced with immunoSEQ multiplex PCR; TCRdb's copy has only in-frame clones and lacks some. The table lists around 250,000 clones, roughly 80% of them singletons, with 5% in the top ten. The study drew participants aged 18 to 89 years from 20 to 30 US areas. Within 2 weeks before study entry, exposed participants met a COVID-19 case. Germline V gene lookup returns CDR1 MDHEN and CDR2 SYDVKM. This CDR3 region has 14 residues. V was cut by 3 bases and J by 2 bases, with 11 bases left in between. This chain uses TRBV28 with TRBJ2-7; D is possibly TRBD1 (5 bases). Sequencing used PBMCs or T cells enriched from blood (not recorded which). This TCR derives from a man between 40 and 49 years old who had been exposed to COVID-19. DNA of the CDR3: TGTGCCAGCAGTTTTGGGGCTGAAACCTACGAGCAGTACTTC. Amino acid sequence: CASSFGAETYEQYF.